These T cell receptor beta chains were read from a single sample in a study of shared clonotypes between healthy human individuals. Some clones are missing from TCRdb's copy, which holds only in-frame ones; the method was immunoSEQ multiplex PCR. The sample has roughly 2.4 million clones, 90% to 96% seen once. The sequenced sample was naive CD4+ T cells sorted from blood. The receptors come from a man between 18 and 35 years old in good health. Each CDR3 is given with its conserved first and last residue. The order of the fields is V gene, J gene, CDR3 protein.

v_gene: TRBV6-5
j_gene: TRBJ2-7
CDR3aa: CASSEARVYEQYF

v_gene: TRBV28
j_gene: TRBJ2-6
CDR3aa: CASHRQGRSSGANVLTF

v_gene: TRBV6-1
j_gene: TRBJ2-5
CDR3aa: CASSARRALQETQYF

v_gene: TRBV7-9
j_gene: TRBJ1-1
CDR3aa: CASSPYGKGAAFF

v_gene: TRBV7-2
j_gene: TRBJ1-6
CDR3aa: CASSLGGSRGSYNSPLHF

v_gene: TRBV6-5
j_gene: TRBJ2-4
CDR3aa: CASSRDSVQNIQYF

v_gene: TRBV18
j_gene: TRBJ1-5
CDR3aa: CASSPQRGPNQPQHF

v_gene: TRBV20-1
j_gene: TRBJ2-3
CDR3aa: CSASSTDTQYF

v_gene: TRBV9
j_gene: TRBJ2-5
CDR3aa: CASSVAPASGETQYF

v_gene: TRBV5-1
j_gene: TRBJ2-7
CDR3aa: CASTMGGGPSSYEQYF

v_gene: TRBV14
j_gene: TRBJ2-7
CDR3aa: CASSQEEGREYF

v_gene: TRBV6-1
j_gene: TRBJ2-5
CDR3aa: CATRQGNGETQYF

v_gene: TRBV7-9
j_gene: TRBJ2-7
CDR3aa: CASSFPSGYEQYF

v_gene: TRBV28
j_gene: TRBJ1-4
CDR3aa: CASSMQQGAEGFF

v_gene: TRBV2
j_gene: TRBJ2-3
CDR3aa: CATLLLAASTDTQYF

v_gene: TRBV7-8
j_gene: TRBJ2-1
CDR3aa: CASSLAVASWVF

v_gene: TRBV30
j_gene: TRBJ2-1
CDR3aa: CAWSVSGGPYNEQFF

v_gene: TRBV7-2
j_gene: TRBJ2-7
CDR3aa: CASSLRTGGAYEQYF